The 25 T cell receptor beta chains below all came from one sample that was sequenced in a study of blood T cells in healthy people across ages (dated by TCRdb to between 2014 and 2017). The library was obtained by 5' RACE. TCRdb lists the instrument as Illumina HiSeq 2500. A second about 7 to 12 cycle PCR used a sample-barcoded 5' primer and a J-beta primer mix. Through fastp at Q25 and MiXCR, TCRdb rebuilt clones from the public reads, retaining in-frame beta chains. Every CDR3 protein is listed once, alongside the most common genes and DNA of its rows. The sample table holds about 1.4 million distinct CDR3 sequences, of which approximately 63% were seen once. Clones ranked in the top ten supply over 5.5% of the sample. Sequencing was performed on blood. The receptors shown here come from a man aged 18 to 35 in good health.

This chain joins TRBV2 and TRBJ1-1, with a tentative D call TRBD1 (5 bases). The ends were cut back, 7 bases at V and 1 base at J, with 25 bases in the middle. The CDR3 consists of 18 residues. Germline V gives CDR1 SNHLY, CDR2 FYNNEI. The CDR3 nucleotides are TGTGCCAGCAAGGTGGTCCATGGAGGCCCCGGGACGAACACTGAAGCTTTCTTT. Translation: CASKVVHGGPGTNTEAFF.

In this sample, this clonotype turned up many times. The chain carries TRBV7-2 and TRBJ2-7, with D possibly matching TRBD2 (5 bases). The CDR3 has 12 amino acids. Germline CDR1 and CDR2: SGHTA and FQGNSA. V was clipped by 5 bases and J by 3 bases, with 8 bases between them. The CDR3 here is CASSPRDYEQYF. CDR3 DNA sequence: TGTGCCAGCAGCCCCCGGGACTACGAGCAGTACTTC.

This chain joins TRBV12-3 or TRBV12-4 and TRBJ2-5, with D possibly matching TRBD2 (6 bases). Trimming shortened V by 8 bases and J by 2 bases, and 15 bases separated the two germline ends. The CDR3 spans 14 residues. The CDR3 bases are TGTGCCAGCTGCCAGCGGGTCAGGCAAGAGACCCAGTACTTC. As protein: CASCQRVRQETQYF.

The chain carries TRBV5-6 and TRBJ2-3; D is uncertain. V dropped 1 base and J dropped 0 bases, with 15 bases sitting between them. Germline V gene lookup returns CDR1 SGHDT and CDR2 YYEEEE. This CDR3 contains 17 residues. DNA for the CDR3: TGTGCCAGCAGCTTGAAGCCGTCAGAAACTAGCACAGATACGCAGTATTTT. It codes for CASSLKPSETSTDTQYF.

The CDR3 region has the DNA TGTGCCAGCAGCTTAACGTACAGGGTCCAAGAGACCCAGTACTTC. Translated: CASSLTYRVQETQYF. This chain connects TRBV7-2 to TRBJ2-5; D is perhaps TRBD1 (6 bases). This CDR3 has 15 amino acids. The ends were cut back, 2 bases at V and 1 base at J, with 11 bases in the middle. Germline CDR1 SGHTA, CDR2 FQGNSA.

This clonotype was observed a handful of times. The rearrangement uses TRBV15 and TRBJ1-2; 9 bases match TRBD1. Trimming cost V 6 bases and J 6 bases; bases outside gene matches: 5. The CDR3 runs 13 residues. CDR1 is LNHNV and CDR2 is YYDKDF in the germline V gene (reference sequence). DNA of the CDR3: TGTGCCACCAGAACCGGGACAGGGAATGGCTACACCTTC. Its protein is CATRTGTGNGYTF.

J is TRBJ2-1 and V is TRBV5-6; D possibly corresponds to TRBD2 (6 bases). Gene TRBJ2-7 matches the end of the DNA better, so the J call may be wrong. Germline V gene lookup returns CDR1 SGHDT and CDR2 YYEEEE. The CDR3 consists of 13 residues. The CDR3 is CASSGGTYNEQYF. CDR3 DNA: TGTGCCAGCAGCGGCGGGACCTACAATGAGCAGTACTTC.

This chain connects TRBV7-2 to TRBJ2-3; 7 bases fit TRBD2. Germline-derived CDR1 and CDR2 are SGHTA and FQGNSA. With 1 base clipped from V and 7 bases from J, the junction kept 5 bases outside the gene matches. This CDR3 spans 14 amino acids. The chain's CDR3 is CASSLERGTHTQYF. CDR3 DNA sequence: TGTGCCAGCAGCTTAGAGCGGGGTACACATACGCAGTATTTT.

V and J are TRBV15 and TRBJ2-1; TRBD1 might be the D (6 bases). Germline V CDR1 and CDR2: LNHNV, YYDKDF (reference sequence). The CDR3 sequence is 16 residues long. V lost 5 bases, J lost 0 bases, and 14 bases lay in between. The CDR3, as DNA: TGTGCCACCAGCTCAGGGGTGGGCCTCTCCTACAATGAGCAGTTCTTC. Its protein is CATSSGVGLSYNEQFF.

The chain combines TRBV2 with TRBJ2-5; no firm D call. The better agreement between TRBJ2-7 and the DNA end casts doubt on the J call. The V gene's germline CDR1 is SNHLY and CDR2 FYNNEI. The CDR3 is made up of 13 amino acids. The CDR3 DNA sequence: TGTGCCAGCAATACTTTCTCCCAAGGCGAGCAGTACTTC. Amino acid sequence: CASNTFSQGEQYF.

This clonotype was counted only a few times. The gene calls are TRBV21-1 and TRBJ1-1; the D segment call TRBD1 is taken from the table without a DNA check. TRBV21-1 is flagged as a pseudogene. The CDR3 contains 18 residues. The CDR3: CASSKNPSRAEGDTEAFF. CDR3 nucleotide sequence: TGTGCCAGCAGCAAAAATCCGAGTCGGGCAGAGGGGGACACTGAAGCTTTCTTT.

This chain links TRBV27 with TRBJ2-3; a possible D gene is TRBD2 (6 bases). Trimming shortened V by 10 bases and J by 3 bases, and 14 bases separated the two germline ends. The CDR3 contains 13 residues. CDR1 and CDR2 (germline): MNHEY, SMNVEV (reference sequence). The DNA of the CDR3 is TGTGCCATCGCCAAACGGGGGACAGATACGCAGTATTTT. Its protein product is CAIAKRGTDTQYF.

DNA for the CDR3: TGTGCCAGCAACCTGAGAGGGGGATCCACAGATACGCAGTATTTT. Amino acids: CASNLRGGSTDTQYF. V gene TRBV28 combines with J gene TRBJ2-3; a possible D gene is TRBD1 (6 bases). The CDR3 runs to 15 residues. Trimming stripped 7 bases from V and 2 bases from J, with 16 bases between. The germline CDR1 and CDR2 sequences are MDHEN and SYDVKM.

For this clonotype: A single base separates this from a much larger clone, so it may be a read error. This chain links TRBV12-3 or TRBV12-4 with TRBJ1-2; TRBD1 is a possible D gene (5 bases). CDR3 length: 14 amino acids. V gave up 5 bases and J gave up 8 bases, with 18 bases separating them. CDR3 region: CASSPLAAGNGYTF. The CDR3 DNA reads TGTGCCAGCAGTCCCCTGGCGGCAGGGAACGGCTACACCTTC.

This chain joins TRBV4-2 and TRBJ2-7, with D perhaps being TRBD1 or TRBD2 (5 bases each). This CDR3 has 13 residues. CDR1 LGHNA and CDR2 YNFKEQ come from the germline V gene. V was cut by 4 bases and J by 5 bases, with 12 bases left in between. This CDR3 reads CASSLGTVDEQYF. The CDR3 DNA follows: TGTGCCAGCAGCCTAGGGACCGTCGACGAGCAGTACTTC.

J is TRBJ2-6 and V is TRBV7-2; D gene ambiguous. The germline V and J ends were trimmed by 3 bases and 4 bases, with 10 bases remaining between them. The length of the CDR3 is 15 residues. Germline assignment: CDR1 SGHTA and CDR2 FQGNSA. The chain's CDR3 is CASSFTQSGANVLTF. The DNA for the CDR3 is TGTGCCAGCAGCTTTACCCAGTCCGGGGCCAACGTCCTGACTTTC.

The rearrangement joins TRBV11-2 to TRBJ2-3; the match to TRBD2 covers 11 bases. This CDR3 region has 18 residues. Germline V gene data show CDR1 as SGHAT and CDR2 as FQNNGV. Trimming took 2 bases from V and 0 from J; bases not matched to a gene: 7. This CDR3 is CASSLSPGLAESTDTQYF. Here the CDR3 DNA reads TGTGCCAGCAGCTTATCGCCGGGACTAGCGGAAAGCACAGATACGCAGTATTTT. Full variable domain (outside the CDR3, taken from reference TRBV11-2 and TRBJ2-3): EAGVAQSPRYKIIEKRQSVAFWCNPISGHATLYWYQQILGQGPKLLIQFQNNGVVDDSQLPKDRFSAERLKGVDSTLKIQPAKLEDSAVYLCASSLSPGLAESTDTQYFGPGTRLTVL.

CDR3 sequence: CASSGLGSSTDTQYF. The CDR3 DNA sequence: TGTGCCAGCAGTGGACTAGGCTCTAGCACAGATACGCAGTATTTT. The chain uses TRBV2 and TRBJ2-3, with D possibly TRBD2 on 6 matching bases. This CDR3 contains 15 residues. Trimming left V 4 bases short and J 0 bases short, with 11 bases between. CDR1 is SNHLY, CDR2 FYNNEI, per germline.

The rearrangement joins TRBV20-1 to TRBJ2-1; 10 bases line up with TRBD1. The CDR3 contains 17 residues. Germline CDR1 and CDR2: DFQATT and SNEGSKA (reference sequence). V gave up 6 bases and J gave up 1 base; unmatched junction bases: 12. The CDR3 DNA sequence: TGCAGTGCATTCCGAGACAGGGGGCTAGGTTCCTACAATGAGCAGTTCTTC. Translating it yields CSAFRDRGLGSYNEQFF.

This clonotype was found a few times. The chain is built from TRBV21-1 and TRBJ2-6; the table names TRBD1, a call not compared with the DNA. TRBV21-1 is labeled a pseudogene. The CDR3 contains 18 residues. The CDR3, as DNA: TGTGCCAGCAGCAAAGAACGGACAGGAAATTCCGGGGCCAACGTCCTGACTTTC. Translated: CASSKERTGNSGANVLTF.

V is TRBV10-3 and J is TRBJ2-5; 8 positions agree with TRBD2. Trimming took 7 bases from V and 0 from J; bases not matched to a gene: 4. The germline V gene has CDR1 ENHRY and CDR2 SYGVKD. CDR3 size: 14 residues. CDR3 loop: CAIKERGNQETQYF. CDR3 nucleotide sequence: TGTGCCATCAAAGAGCGGGGGAACCAAGAGACCCAGTACTTC.

V and J are TRBV4-3 and TRBJ2-3; 8 nucleotides match TRBD2. The V segment lost 3 bases and the J segment 2 bases; nucleotides outside the gene matches: 13. Germline CDR1 reads LGHNA; CDR2 reads YSLEER. The CDR3 sequence is 18 residues long. The CDR3 spells CASSQRLAISTNTDTQYF. The CDR3 DNA sequence: TGCGCCAGCAGCCAGAGACTAGCGATAAGTACCAACACAGATACGCAGTATTTT.

The chain couples TRBV20-1 to TRBJ2-1, with 7 bases aligning to TRBD2. Germline CDR1 is DFQATT and CDR2 is SNEGSKA (reference sequence). The junction had 6 bases not matched to a gene; V was cut back by 1 base and J by 3 bases. The CDR3 sequence is 15 residues long. CDR3 sequence reads: CSARAQGGSYNEQFF. The CDR3 nucleotides read TGCAGTGCTAGAGCGCAGGGCGGGAGCTACAATGAGCAGTTCTTC.

The genes are TRBV30 and TRBJ2-5; 7 nucleotides line up with TRBD1. Germline V gene data show CDR1 as GTSNPN and CDR2 as SVGIG (reference sequence). Losses at the gene ends were 2 bases for V and 5 bases for J; bases not matched to a gene: 5. CDR3 length equals 13 residues. As DNA, the CDR3 is TGTGCCTGGAGTACAGGGGTAGGGGAGACCCAGTACTTC. It yields the protein CAWSTGVGETQYF. Looking up the rest from reference TRBV30 and TRBJ2-5 gives the full variable domain: SQTIHQWPATLVQPVGSPLSLECTVEGTSNPNLYWYRQAAGRGLQLLFYSVGIGQISSEVPQNLSASRPQDRQFILSSKKLLLSDSGFYLCAWSTGVGETQYFGPGTRLLVL.

The chain links TRBV20-1 to TRBJ1-6; weak D call: TRBD1 (5 bases). The CDR3 is 13 residues long. Germline V gene lookup returns CDR1 DFQATT and CDR2 SNEGSKA (reference sequence). V dropped 3 bases and J dropped 8 bases, with 11 bases sitting between them. CDR3 in amino acids: CSARGQLDSPLHF. The DNA of the CDR3 is TGCAGTGCTAGGGGGCAGCTTGATTCACCCCTCCACTTT.